One and the same sample provided the 10 T cell receptor beta chains below, sequenced in a study of shared clonotypes between healthy human individuals. Profiling relied on immunoSEQ multiplex PCR, and the TCRdb table lists in-frame clones only, not all of them. This table has some 1,600,000 clones, 95% to 99% appearing once. What was sequenced was naive CD4+ T cells sorted from blood. Subset specified: CD45RA+ positively selected. These receptors were obtained from a man aged 25-45 years in good health.

This chain's CDR3 is CASKALAGVSYNEQFF. CDR3 nucleotides: TGTGCCAGTAAAGCACTAGCGGGAGTTTCCTACAATGAGCAGTTCTTC. The chain links TRBV19 to TRBJ2-1; 11 bases agree with TRBD2. The CDR3 consists of 16 residues. Unmatched junction bases numbered 6, after V lost 7 bases and J lost 1 base. Germline V gene sequence: CDR1 LNHDA, CDR2 SQIVND (reference sequence).

The chain employs TRBV7-3 and TRBJ2-3; perhaps TRBD2 as D (7 bases). This CDR3 is 15 amino acids long. V dropped 1 base and J dropped 2 bases, with 10 bases sitting between them. CDR1 SGHTA and CDR2 FQGTGA come from the germline V gene. The CDR3 sequence: CASSLRGGDTDTQYF. The CDR3 region has the DNA TGTGCCAGCAGCTTAAGAGGGGGGGACACAGATACGCAGTATTTT.

The chain is built from TRBV4-1 and TRBJ2-7; D might be TRBD1 (5 bases). Trimming shortened V by 3 bases and J by 6 bases, and 18 bases separated the two germline ends. CDR3 size: 15 residues. Germline CDR1 is MGHRA and CDR2 is YSYEKL. CDR3 sequence (DNA): TGCGCCAGCAGCCAGACAGTTTCTTGGGTCACCGAGCAGTACTTC. This gives the protein CASSQTVSWVTEQYF.

The V call is TRBV5-5, the J call TRBJ1-5; 11 bases fit TRBD1. This CDR3 comprises 14 residues. The V segment lost 2 bases and the J segment 9 bases; nucleotides outside the gene matches: 4. Germline values: CDR1 SGHKS, CDR2 YYEKEE (reference sequence). The CDR3 DNA is TGTGCCAGCAGCTTAGGACAGGGGGCCGGGCCCCAGCATTTT. Its protein product is CASSLGQGAGPQHF.

The table lists this clone with a count of one. In the same sample, other DNA sequences code for this CDR3. The V call is TRBV5-1, the J call TRBJ1-5; no clear D gene. Per the germline V gene, CDR1 is SGHRS and CDR2 is YFSETQ. V was clipped by 0 bases and J by 0 bases, with 7 bases between them. The CDR3 spans 15 residues. CDR3 loop: CASSLGGPSNQPQHF. As DNA, the CDR3 is TGCGCCAGCAGCTTGGGCGGCCCTAGCAATCAGCCCCAGCATTTT.

The CDR3 region is CASSIDLKPPTPGGETQYF. The CDR3 coding sequence is TGTGCCAGTAGTATAGATTTGAAACCCCCAACACCCGGGGGAGAGACCCAGTACTTC. The chain uses TRBV19 and TRBJ2-5; possibly TRBD2 for D (6 bases). The germline V and J ends were trimmed by 0 bases and 4 bases, with 24 bases remaining between them. Germline V gene lookup returns CDR1 LNHDA and CDR2 SQIVND (reference sequence). The CDR3 spans 19 residues.

A remark on this clone: Other DNA sequences from this sample encode an identical CDR3 as well. The genes are TRBV28 and TRBJ2-5; the D is unclear. The V and J ends lost 5 bases and 1 base respectively, with 11 bases between them. Looked up from germline, CDR1 is MDHEN and CDR2 is SYDVKM. The CDR3 contains 14 residues. The CDR3 bases are TGTGCCAGCAGTCCGGGTGGGCCCCAAGAGACCCAGTACTTC. Amino acids: CASSPGGPQETQYF.

V and J are TRBV7-2 and TRBJ2-2; the D is unclear. Deletions cut 6 bases from V and 0 bases from J, with 11 bases between. The CDR3 covers 15 residues. The germline CDR1 and CDR2 sequences are SGHTA and FQGNSA. CDR3 residues: CASSQRATNTGELFF. In DNA, the CDR3 is TGTGCCAGCAGTCAAAGGGCAACGAACACCGGGGAGCTGTTTTTT. The complete variable domain, with remaining parts taken from reference TRBV7-2 and TRBJ2-2, reads GAGVSQSPSNKVTEKGKDVELRCDPISGHTALYWYRQSLGQGLEFLIYFQGNSAPDKSGLPSDRFSAERTGGSVSTLTIQRTQQEDSAVYLCASSQRATNTGELFFGEGSRLTVL.

This chain connects TRBV18 to TRBJ2-7; weak D call: TRBD1 (5 bases). The length of the CDR3 is 17 residues. CDR1 KGHSH and CDR2 LQKENI come from the germline V gene. V was shortened by 0 bases and J by 5 bases, with 20 bases between the two germline ends. The CDR3 protein is CASSPPFRGERFDEQYF. CDR3 DNA: TGTGCCAGCTCACCACCGTTTAGGGGCGAACGGTTTGACGAGCAGTACTTC.

The chain has TRBV5-1 and TRBJ2-1, with 12 bases that match TRBD2. The CDR3 loop spans 19 amino acids. The germline V gene encodes CDR1 SGHRS and CDR2 YFSETQ. After removal of 0 bases from V and 0 bases from J, the junction contained 7 bases not matched to a gene. The CDR3 nucleotides are TGCGCCAGCAGCTTGGCGGGACTAGCGGGCTTGAGCTCCTACAATGAGCAGTTCTTC. This translates into CASSLAGLAGLSSYNEQFF.